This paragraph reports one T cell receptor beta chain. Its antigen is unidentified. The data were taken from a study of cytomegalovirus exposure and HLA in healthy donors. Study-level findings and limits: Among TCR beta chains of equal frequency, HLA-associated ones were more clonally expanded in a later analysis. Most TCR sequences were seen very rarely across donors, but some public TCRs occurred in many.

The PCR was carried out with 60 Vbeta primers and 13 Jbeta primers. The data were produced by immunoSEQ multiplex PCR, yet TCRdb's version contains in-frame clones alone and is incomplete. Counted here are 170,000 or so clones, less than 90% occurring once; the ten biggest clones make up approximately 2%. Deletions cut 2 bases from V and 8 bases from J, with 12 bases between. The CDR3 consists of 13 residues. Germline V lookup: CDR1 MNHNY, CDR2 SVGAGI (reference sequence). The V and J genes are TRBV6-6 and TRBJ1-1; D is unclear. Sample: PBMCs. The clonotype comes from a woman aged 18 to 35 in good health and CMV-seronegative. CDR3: CASSYPVTGEAFF. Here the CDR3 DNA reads TGTGCCAGCAGTTACCCAGTCACGGGAGAAGCTTTCTTT.